The 23 T cell receptor beta chains reported below all come from one sample, sequenced in a study of T cell changes during pregnancy in multiple sclerosis. Data came from immunoSEQ multiplex PCR; TCRdb stores just in-frame clones and leaves some out. The table has more than 55,000 clones, nearly 95% seen once. The input for sequencing was peripheral blood, taken in the first trimester of pregnancy. These receptors all come from a female donor with multiple sclerosis, enrolled in a pregnancy study.

The V and J genes are TRBV4-1 and TRBJ2-3, with 9 bases identical to TRBD1. Trimming at V came to 2 bases and at J to 1 base, leaving 4 bases not matched to a gene. The CDR3 covers 16 residues. Germline lookup yields CDR1 MGHRA and CDR2 YSYEKL. CDR3 region: CASSQQQGARTDTQYF. CDR3 coding DNA: TGCGCCAGCAGCCAACAACAGGGGGCTCGCACAGATACGCAGTATTTT.

This rearrangement joins TRBV5-5 to TRBJ2-7; 9 nucleotides align to TRBD2. V lost 4 bases, J lost 0 bases, and 5 bases stayed unmatched. This CDR3 has 15 amino acids. CDR1 is SGHKS and CDR2 is YYEKEE in the germline V gene (reference sequence). The chain's CDR3 is CASSLSGGPSYEQYF. In nucleotides, the CDR3 is TGTGCCAGCAGCCTTAGCGGGGGCCCCTCCTACGAGCAGTACTTC.

This chain uses TRBV10-3 with TRBJ2-7, with TRBD2 matching over 11 bases. This CDR3 has 14 residues. Looked up from germline, CDR1 is ENHRY and CDR2 is SYGVKD. Unmatched junction bases numbered 4, after V lost 6 bases and J lost 3 bases. The CDR3 sequence: CAIRLAGGSYEQYF. The CDR3 region has the DNA TGTGCCATCAGGCTAGCGGGGGGAAGCTACGAGCAGTACTTC.

The rearrangement uses TRBV5-5 and TRBJ2-7; 7 nucleotides line up with TRBD1. Germline lookup yields CDR1 SGHKS and CDR2 YYEKEE (reference sequence). After removal of 4 bases from V and 10 bases from J, the junction contained 11 bases not matched to a gene. This CDR3 comprises 13 residues. CDR3 in DNA: TGTGCCAGCAGCGAGGGGGCCGCAGGCTATCAGTACTTC. Translating gives CASSEGAAGYQYF.

The rearrangement links TRBV7-2 to TRBJ1-5, with a tentative D call TRBD1 (5 bases). Germline CDR1 and CDR2: SGHTA and FQGNSA. Trimming pared 2 bases from V and 3 bases from J, leaving 11 bases between. The CDR3 contains 15 residues. The CDR3: CASSLTGRDNQPQHF. The DNA of the CDR3 is TGTGCCAGCAGCTTAACTGGCAGGGACAATCAGCCCCAGCATTTT.

The rearrangement joins TRBV25-1 to TRBJ2-3; 9 bases are a match to TRBD1. The germline CDR1 and CDR2 sequences are MGHDK and SYGVNS. J gave up 9 bases and V 7 bases, and 14 bases lay outside the gene matches. The CDR3 runs to 15 residues. The DNA for the CDR3 is TGTGCCAGCACAGAGGACAGGGGAGATCGAGGAACGCAGTATTTT. Amino acid sequence: CASTEDRGDRGTQYF.

The J gene is TRBJ1-2, the V gene TRBV18, with D unresolved. With 6 bases removed from V and 0 bases from J, the gap between germline ends came to 8 bases. The CDR3 contains 13 residues. The V gene's germline CDR1 is KGHSH and CDR2 LQKENI. The CDR3 spells CASSPGANYGYTF. The CDR3 DNA is TGTGCCAGCTCTCCCGGGGCTAACTATGGCTACACCTTC.

Here the CDR3 reads CAWSGQGTNYGYTF. In DNA form, the CDR3 reads TGTGCCTGGAGCGGACAGGGCACTAACTATGGCTACACCTTC. J is TRBJ1-2 and V is TRBV30, with 8 bases aligning to TRBD1. Germline CDR1 reads GTSNPN; CDR2 reads SVGIG (reference sequence). J gave up 0 bases and V 3 bases, and 3 bases lay outside the gene matches. This CDR3 region has 14 residues.

J is TRBJ2-7 and V is TRBV9, with 7 bases matching TRBD1. V lost 4 bases and J lost 2; bases outside the gene matches: 3. This CDR3 contains 13 residues. CDR1 and CDR2 (germline): SGDLS, YYNGEE. Here the CDR3 reads CASSPDRAYEQYF. The CDR3 DNA reads TGTGCCAGCAGCCCCGACAGGGCCTACGAGCAGTACTTC.

The V call is TRBV5-1, the J call TRBJ2-5; D is undetermined. CDR1 and CDR2 (germline): SGHRS, YFSETQ. CDR3 size: 15 residues. The V end lost 1 base, the J end lost 1 base, and 11 bases lay between the germline ends. Here the CDR3 reads CASSLRGTFQETQYF. For the CDR3, the DNA is TGCGCCAGCAGCTTGCGCGGCACTTTCCAAGAGACCCAGTACTTC.

This rearrangement joins TRBV4-2 to TRBJ2-3; TRBD1 matches 11 bases. The CDR3 runs to 16 residues. The trim removed 0 bases at V and 5 bases at J, leaving 4 bases unmatched. Germline loops: CDR1 LGHNA, CDR2 YNFKEQ. Written as DNA, the CDR3 is TGTGCCAGCAGCCAAGAGGACAGGGGGCAAGTAGATACGCAGTATTTT. The encoded protein is CASSQEDRGQVDTQYF.

The chain couples TRBV25-1 to TRBJ2-7, with a tentative D call TRBD1 (7 bases). CDR3 size: 16 residues. CDR1 and CDR2 from the germline V gene are MGHDK and SYGVNS. With 5 bases removed from V and 3 bases from J, the gap between germline ends came to 20 bases. The CDR3 region is CASSTLRRDSYYEQYF. The CDR3 nucleotides are TGTGCCAGCAGTACCTTAAGGCGGGACAGCTACTACGAGCAGTACTTC.

V usage is TRBV19 and J usage is TRBJ1-1, with 8 bases aligning to TRBD1. J lost 2 bases, V lost 4 bases, and 3 bases had no gene match. This CDR3 contains 14 residues. The germline V gene encodes CDR1 LNHDA and CDR2 SQIVND (reference sequence). The CDR3 loop reads CASSRQGSNTEAFF. DNA of the CDR3: TGTGCCAGTAGTAGACAGGGGTCTAACACTGAAGCTTTCTTT.

This clone has just one count. The chain links TRBV7-2 to TRBJ2-3, with TRBD1 matching over 9 bases. In germline, CDR1 is SGHTA, CDR2 FQGNSA. V shed 5 bases and J 2 bases; nucleotides not matched to a gene: 8. This CDR3 is built from 16 residues. The DNA for the CDR3 is TGTGCCAGCAGCCCCCAGGGGACAGGGACCACAGATACGCAGTATTTT. As protein: CASSPQGTGTTDTQYF.

The rearrangement links TRBV27 to TRBJ2-7; weak D call: TRBD1 (6 bases). Germline assignment: CDR1 MNHEY and CDR2 SMNVEV (reference sequence). Between the trimmed V and J ends, which lost 6 bases and 6 bases, there was a span of 15 bases. The CDR3 length is 13 residues. CDR3 coding DNA: TGTGCCAGCAGCCAGTTGGGGGCCGGCGAGCAGTACTTC. This encodes CASSQLGAGEQYF.

This chain joins TRBV5-6 and TRBJ2-2; TRBD1 might be the D (5 bases). Trimming removed 0 bases at V and 4 bases at J, with 7 bases between. Germline V lookup: CDR1 SGHDT, CDR2 YYEEEE. This CDR3 spans 14 amino acids. The CDR3 loop is CASSLGQSTGELFF. The CDR3 DNA sequence: TGTGCCAGCAGCTTGGGACAGTCCACCGGGGAGCTGTTTTTT.

This chain links TRBV5-1 with TRBJ2-3; TRBD1 agrees at 8 bases. Trimming removed 1 base from V and 4 bases from J; junction bases left unmatched: 2. The V gene's germline CDR1 is SGHRS and CDR2 YFSETQ. The CDR3 loop spans 14 amino acids. CDR3 sequence: CASSLPGGADTQYF. In DNA form, the CDR3 reads TGCGCCAGCAGCTTGCCAGGGGGCGCAGATACGCAGTATTTT.

The chain combines TRBV19 with TRBJ2-1; D possibly corresponds to TRBD1 (5 bases). The germline gives CDR1 LNHDA, CDR2 SQIVND (reference sequence). The V end was cut by 4 bases, the J end by 2 bases, with 18 bases between. This CDR3 is built from 17 residues. The CDR3 DNA is TGTGCCAGTAGTAACCCCAGGGCGAACACCCCCTACAATGAGCAGTTCTTC. Its protein product is CASSNPRANTPYNEQFF.

The chain couples TRBV18 to TRBJ1-5; TRBD1 matches at 8 bases. Germline V CDR1 and CDR2: KGHSH, LQKENI. This CDR3 is built from 14 residues. Trimming cost V 4 bases and J 2 bases; bases outside gene matches: 1. The CDR3 loop reads CASSLDRGNQPQHF. The CDR3 DNA reads TGTGCCAGCTCACTGGACAGGGGCAATCAGCCCCAGCATTTT.

This chain connects TRBV30 to TRBJ2-7, with 8 bases that match TRBD2. V lost 0 bases to trimming and J lost 4 bases; unmatched junction nucleotides: 8. Looked up from germline, CDR1 is GTSNPN and CDR2 is SVGIG (reference sequence). The CDR3 loop spans 15 amino acids. CDR3 sequence reads: CAWSVASGPSYEQYF. The CDR3 DNA is TGTGCCTGGAGTGTTGCTAGCGGGCCCTCTTACGAGCAGTACTTC.

The V call is TRBV19, the J call TRBJ1-2, with D unresolved. The germline V gene has CDR1 LNHDA and CDR2 SQIVND (reference sequence). V gave up 3 bases and J gave up 8 bases, with 10 bases separating them. The CDR3 loop spans 12 amino acids. CDR3: CASSINSRGYTF. For the CDR3, the DNA is TGTGCCAGTAGTATCAATAGTCGGGGCTACACCTTC.

The chain carries TRBV4-1 and TRBJ1-1; D may be TRBD1 (5 bases). The CDR3 extends over 15 amino acids. The germline gives CDR1 MGHRA, CDR2 YSYEKL. V lost 1 base and J lost 4, with 13 bases in between. CDR3 in amino acids: CASSQGPGGGTEAFF. The CDR3 coding sequence is TGCGCCAGCAGCCAAGGACCCGGGGGAGGCACTGAAGCTTTCTTT.

The chain joins TRBV19 to TRBJ2-1; possible D gene TRBD2, 5 bases. Germline CDR1 reads LNHDA; CDR2 reads SQIVND (reference sequence). Trimming took 4 bases from V and 0 from J, leaving 10 bases between them. The CDR3 is 15 residues long. This CDR3 is CASSSGQSSYNEQFF. The CDR3 DNA sequence: TGTGCCAGTAGTAGCGGGCAGAGCTCCTACAATGAGCAGTTCTTC. The full variable domain, completed using reference TRBV19 and TRBJ2-1, is DGGITQSPKYLFRKEGQNVTLSCEQNLNHDAMYWYRQDPGQGLRLIYYSQIVNDFQKGDIAEGYSVSREKKESFPLTVTSAQKNPTAFYLCASSSGQSSYNEQFFGPGTRLTVL.